This T cell receptor beta chain was obtained from a study of identical twins. Findings and limits, study-wide: Rather than following the same donors, the conclusions depended on cross-sectional statistical analysis. Abundant cord blood beta clonotypes carried fewer insertions; memory repertoires showed none.

A universal primer site came from template switching; cDNA carried unique molecular identifiers. TCRdb called the 5' RACE reads again in MiXCR, with one record for every CDR3 protein. This sample carries roughly 570,000 distinct CDR3 sequences, more than 9% of them seen once, and the ten largest clones take around 3.1%. Comments on this clonotype: What it recognizes is unknown.

The trim removed 1 base at V and 5 bases at J, leaving 9 bases unmatched. The CDR3 has 16 amino acids. Looked up from germline, CDR1 is SGHTA and CDR2 is FQGTGA. This same sample was also part of a study on yellow fever vaccine responses in identical twins. From that study: It has been reported that, in twins, the vaccine T cell response seemed partly convergent and partly personalized.

The sequenced sample was PBMCs. The sequence was collected from a young woman in good health. The chain combines TRBV7-3 with TRBJ2-3, with 7 nucleotides matching TRBD2. CDR3 coding DNA: TGTGCCAGCAGCTTAATGGGCGGGGGTCGGGGAGATACGCAGTATTTT. Translating it yields CASSLMGGGRGDTQYF.